Reported below is one TCR beta chain. Its specific antigen is unknown. Base-call qualities are not available, and no considerably larger clone is one nucleotide away. Counted from cysteine to phenylalanine, this CDR3 has 13 amino acids. This entry keeps only the CDR3 DNA: 39 bases, framed from base 1. As encoded in the germline V gene, CDR1 is ENHRY while CDR2 is SYGVKD. TCR beta VDJ combination and CDR3 sequence profiling used genomic DNA as the template. An Illumina HiSeq 2000 was used for TCR repertoire sequencing. For the original study's pipeline: TRBV/TRBJ rearrangement plots, CDR3 size and DJ length profiles, and Simpson's diversity index were used to assess repertoires. The most abundant DNA sequence in the deep sequencing data was taken as the immunodominant clone. CDR3 amino acid sequences were checked for sharing across subjects and were also compared against the VDJdb database and published repertoires. TCRdb's own reprocessing of the public reads used fastp at Q25 and MiXCR and kept productive beta chains. Rows matching on CDR3 protein sequence are summarized as one entry with the most common DNA and genes. The V and J calls come from TCRdb's annotation, not from the publication. The sample has about 120,000 distinct CDR3 sequences on record, 50% to 60% of them singletons. Under 35% of the sample is in the top ten clones.

This entry is derived from a study of CD8+CD57+ T cells in acquired aplastic anemia (dated 2018 in TCRdb). A note on the overall study: On average, sorted CD4+ and CD8+ cells yielded 3.2 ug of extracted DNA, with a range of about 0.19 to 30 ug. A CD8+CD57+ expansion meant a frequency higher than the mean frequency seen in healthy subjects. Study-level results and caveats: About 29 CD8+ CDR3 sequences were found to be shared between patients and controls, but these sequences appeared to be highly expressed in patients and within the immunodominant clones of the patients. Patients and healthy controls showed no significant difference in CD8+ Simpson's diversity (P=0.060).

Flow cytometry had shown CD8+CD57+ cell expansion in the patients selected for sequencing. Every patient had severe acquired aplastic anemia, diagnosed using the International Study of Aplastic Anemia and Agranulocytosis and Camitta criteria. No therapy had been received by the patients at the time of blood sampling. In this study, sorted CD4+ and CD8+ T cells from the blood of healthy subjects and of severe aplastic anemia patients had their TCR repertoires deep-sequenced. Patients were enrolled under clinicaltrials.gov protocols 00001620, 01623167, 00001397, 00071045, 00081523 and 00961064 in the USA. Ficoll-Paque density gradient centrifugation was used to isolate peripheral blood mononuclear cells. Before DNA extraction, CD4+ and CD8+ T cells were sorted with FACS or magnetic beads.

This chain joins TRBV10-3 to TRBJ2-5; possibly the D gene is TRBD2, per 6 matching bases. The clonotype originates from a human donor with aplastic anemia. The sample was sorted CD4+, CD8+, or CD8+CD57+ T cells (not recorded which) from PBMCs. The bases are TGTGCATCGGGCGGGACTGCACAAGAGACCCAGTACTTC. This yields the protein CASGGTAQETQYF.